These 27 T cell receptor beta chains originate from one sample sequenced in a study of blood T cells in healthy people across ages. Combining a sample-barcoded 5' primer with a J-beta primer mix, a second PCR ran for roughly 7 to 12 cycles. TCRdb used MiXCR to reprocess the 5' RACE reads, holding one entry per CDR3 protein. Here the sample spans 1.4 million to 1.5 million distinct CDR3 sequences, about 40% being singletons. Input material: blood. The receptors derive from a woman aged 18-29 years in good health.

This chain links TRBV10-3 with TRBJ1-1; 8 bases align to TRBD1. Unmatched junction bases numbered 8, after V lost 7 bases and J lost 1 base. The CDR3 contains 15 residues. Germline V gene data show CDR1 as ENHRY and CDR2 as SYGVKD. The CDR3 nucleotides are TGTGCCATCAAGATAACAGGGGGAAAGAACACTGAAGCTTTCTTT. The encoded protein is CAIKITGGKNTEAFF.

The genes are TRBV3-1 and TRBJ2-2; maybe TRBD1 (5 bases). With 5 bases removed from V and 2 bases from J, the gap between germline ends came to 12 bases. The germline V gene encodes CDR1 LGHDT and CDR2 YNNKEL (reference sequence). The CDR3 extends over 15 amino acids. The CDR3 spells CASSSGIVNTGELFF. CDR3 nucleotide sequence: TGTGCCAGCAGCTCAGGGATCGTTAACACCGGGGAGCTGTTTTTT. Full variable domain (outside the CDR3, taken from reference TRBV3-1 and TRBJ2-2): DTAVSQTPKYLVTQMGNDKSIKCEQNLGHDTMYWYKQDSKKFLKIMFSYNNKELIINETVPNRFSPKSPDKAHLNLHINSLELGDSAVYFCASSSGIVNTGELFFGEGSRLTVL.

V and J are TRBV4-1 and TRBJ2-1, with 11 bases that match TRBD2. J lost 8 bases, V lost 4 bases, and 22 bases had no gene match. The CDR3 length is 20 residues. Germline V CDR1 and CDR2: MGHRA, YSYEKL. DNA of the CDR3: TGCGCCAGCAGCCCTAACGGCGGGTACCTTCTAGCGGGGGGAAGGGATGAGCAGTTCTTC. Translation gives CASSPNGGYLLAGGRDEQFF.

The chain carries TRBV20-1 and TRBJ1-1; D not certain. Germline assignment: CDR1 DFQATT and CDR2 SNEGSKA (reference sequence). The V and J ends lost 5 bases and 1 base respectively, with 17 bases between them. The CDR3 has 15 residues. The CDR3 nucleotides read TGCAGTGCTCCTCCCCTAGGCGGAACGAACACTGAAGCTTTCTTT. Protein: CSAPPLGGTNTEAFF.

This clonotype showed up just a few times. This chain links TRBV27 with TRBJ2-2, with 7 bases fitting TRBD2. Germline-derived CDR1 and CDR2 are MNHEY and SMNVEV (reference sequence). CDR3 length equals 16 residues. V shed 4 bases, J shed 0 bases, and the junction held 5 bases outside the gene matches. The DNA for the CDR3 is TGTGCCAGCAGTTCCCCTAGCGGCCCGAACACCGGGGAGCTGTTTTTT. Protein product: CASSSPSGPNTGELFF.

V usage is TRBV28 and J usage is TRBJ2-7; 13 nucleotides align to TRBD2. Per the germline V gene, CDR1 is MDHEN and CDR2 is SYDVKM. The J segment lost 2 bases and the V segment lost 5 bases, leaving 12 bases of the junction unmatched. The CDR3 contains 18 residues. The CDR3 loop reads CASSPFLGLAGATYEQYF. The CDR3 bases are TGTGCCAGCAGTCCTTTCCTTGGACTAGCGGGAGCCACCTACGAGCAGTACTTC.

The V call is TRBV20-1, the J call TRBJ1-4, with 9 bases that match TRBD1. Trimming at V came to 5 bases and at J to 8 bases, leaving 6 bases not matched to a gene. Germline CDR1 is DFQATT and CDR2 is SNEGSKA (reference sequence). CDR3 length equals 13 residues. The chain's CDR3 is CSAATGGWEKLFF. CDR3 sequence (DNA): TGCAGTGCTGCGACAGGGGGTTGGGAAAAACTGTTTTTT.

This clonotype occurred a few times. The CDR3 bases are TGTGCCAGCGGGGACAGGGGCACAGATACGCAGTATTTT. This codes for CASGDRGTDTQYF. J is TRBJ2-3 and V is TRBV12-3 or TRBV12-4; 9 bases fit TRBD1. V shed 8 bases and J 1 base; nucleotides not matched to a gene: 1. The CDR3 is 13 amino acids.

V is TRBV6-5 and J is TRBJ2-6; weak D call: TRBD1 (5 bases). Trimming stripped 4 bases from V and 0 bases from J, with 19 bases between. The germline gives CDR1 MNHEY, CDR2 SVGAGI. This CDR3 contains 19 residues. CDR3 sequence: CASSSGAAQSYSGANVLTF. The CDR3 DNA follows: TGTGCCAGCAGTTCTGGGGCAGCCCAATCCTACTCTGGGGCCAACGTCCTGACTTTC.

The V and J genes are TRBV5-1 and TRBJ2-3; 9 nucleotides align to TRBD1. V gave up 3 bases and J gave up 5 bases; unmatched junction bases: 10. CDR1 is SGHRS, CDR2 YFSETQ, per germline. CDR3 length: 16 residues. CDR3: CASSSYTGGRIDTQYF. The CDR3 coding sequence is TGCGCCAGCAGCTCCTATACAGGGGGCCGTATAGATACGCAGTATTTT. The entire variable domain, with the rest obtained from reference TRBV5-1 and TRBJ2-3, is as follows: KAGVTQTPRYLIKTRGQQVTLSCSPISGHRSVSWYQQTPGQGLQFLFEYFSETQRNKGNFPGRFSGRQFSNSRSEMNVSTLELGDSALYLCASSSYTGGRIDTQYFGPGTRLTVL.

The rearrangement uses TRBV24-1 and TRBJ1-2; D call uncertain. This CDR3 contains 14 residues. CDR1 and CDR2 (germline): KGHDR, SFDVKD. Trimming shortened V by 3 bases and J by 0 bases, and 7 bases separated the two germline ends. The CDR3 nucleotides are TGTGCCACCAGTGATGCGACATCTAACTATGGCTACACCTTC. This gives the protein CATSDATSNYGYTF.

The genes are TRBV5-1 and TRBJ1-1; D remains ambiguous. The CDR3 loop spans 14 amino acids. V was trimmed by 0 bases and J by 3 bases, leaving 9 bases between them. CDR1 SGHRS and CDR2 YFSETQ come from the germline V gene. The CDR3 loop reads CASSLAADDTEAFF. The DNA of the CDR3 is TGCGCCAGCAGCTTGGCGGCGGACGACACTGAAGCTTTCTTT.

About this clonotype itself: Compared with germline, one end of the junction differs, possibly owing to a read error. CDR3 loop: CGVGRDEQYF. The CDR3 DNA reads TGCGGCGTTGGGCGAGATGAGCAGTACTTC. The chain is built from TRBV29-1 and TRBJ2-5; no clear D gene. This CDR3 has 10 amino acids. CDR1 and CDR2 from the germline V gene are SQVTM and ANQGSEA.

At least ten counts were recorded for this clonotype. The chain uses TRBV10-3 and TRBJ1-6; no clear D gene. CDR1 ENHRY and CDR2 SYGVKD come from the germline V gene. There are 14 residues in the CDR3. The V end lost 2 bases, the J end lost 10 bases, and 12 bases lay between the germline ends. The CDR3 reads CAISEERGFSPLHF. CDR3 coding DNA: TGTGCCATCAGTGAGGAACGGGGATTCTCACCCCTCCACTTT.

Comment on this clonotype: One end of the junction does not line up with germline, which may come from a read error. The chain carries TRBV4-2 and TRBJ2-1; D is perhaps TRBD2 (6 bases). CDR3 size: 16 residues. The germline gives CDR1 LGHNA, CDR2 YNFKEQ. CDR3 DNA sequence: TGTGCCAGCAGCCAAGATCGCGGCGGGGCCTACAATGAGCAGGTCTTC. This sequence encodes CASSQDRGGAYNEQVF.

The rearrangement uses TRBV5-1 and TRBJ2-1; TRBD1 matches 7 bases. The germline V gene has CDR1 SGHRS and CDR2 YFSETQ. This CDR3 has 17 residues. J was trimmed by 0 bases and V by 6 bases; bases with no gene match: 12. The chain's CDR3 is CASTKQGQVSSYNEQFF. In DNA, the CDR3 is TGCGCCAGCACCAAGCAAGGACAGGTCAGCTCCTACAATGAGCAGTTCTTC.

This clonotype was detected only a few times. The rearrangement links TRBV10-3 to TRBJ2-7; 12 bases match TRBD1. The CDR3 length is 15 residues. The V gene end was trimmed by 6 bases and the J gene end by 5 bases; junction bases not matched to a gene: 8. Germline CDR1 is ENHRY and CDR2 is SYGVKD. CDR3 in DNA: TGTGCCATCAGCGCCTGGGACAGGGGGCTCGACGAGCAGTACTTC. Translating gives CAISAWDRGLDEQYF.

This clonotype was detected many times. The chain uses TRBV12-3 or TRBV12-4 and TRBJ2-3, with 7 positions matching TRBD2. With V trimmed by 3 bases and J by 0 bases, 6 bases remained unmatched. This CDR3 contains 16 residues. The CDR3 region has the DNA TGTGCCAGCAGTTTCGGGCTAGCGGCCAGCACAGATACGCAGTATTTT. It specifies CASSFGLAASTDTQYF.

The V and J genes are TRBV5-5 and TRBJ2-1; 14 bases line up with TRBD2. V lost 0 bases and J lost 7; bases outside the gene matches: 9. The CDR3 loop spans 18 amino acids. From germline, CDR1 is SGHKS and CDR2 YYEKEE (reference sequence). The CDR3 nucleotides are TGTGCCAGCAGCTTGGGACTAGCGGGAGGGATGGAGGGGAATGAGCAGTTCTTC. It translates to CASSLGLAGGMEGNEQFF.

This clonotype came up a few times. The chain employs TRBV28 and TRBJ1-4; D call uncertain. The CDR3 consists of 15 residues. The germline CDR1 and CDR2 sequences are MDHEN and SYDVKM. V was trimmed by 3 bases and J by 8 bases, leaving 16 bases between them. CDR3 DNA sequence: TGTGCCAGCAGTTTTTCGGGTGGAGCAGGCGAAAAACTGTTTTTT. Translation: CASSFSGGAGEKLFF.

The V gene is TRBV20-1, the J gene TRBJ1-2, with no clear D. Germline V gene lookup returns CDR1 DFQATT and CDR2 SNEGSKA (reference sequence). Deletions cut 0 bases from V and 1 base from J, with 12 bases between. This CDR3 has 15 amino acids. DNA of the CDR3: TGCAGTGCTAGAGAAAGGACGGAATTTAACTATGGCTACACCTTC. Amino acids: CSARERTEFNYGYTF.

The CDR3 reads CSASGTDTYEQYF. CDR3 DNA: TGCAGTGCCTCCGGGACCGACACCTACGAGCAGTACTTC. This chain connects TRBV20-1 to TRBJ2-7; D is tentatively TRBD1 or TRBD2 (5 bases each). CDR1 is DFQATT and CDR2 is SNEGSKA in the germline V gene (reference sequence). The germline V and J ends were trimmed by 6 bases and 2 bases, with 14 bases remaining between them. This CDR3 has 13 residues.

The genes are TRBV10-2 and TRBJ1-1; the D gene is possibly TRBD1 (6 bases). CDR1 WSHSY and CDR2 SAAADI come from the germline V gene. The V gene lost 6 bases and the J gene lost 2 bases, with 22 bases spanning the gap. The CDR3 loop spans 17 amino acids. The CDR3 DNA is TGCGCCAGCAGCCTTTTGACAGGTGACAGTGGAAACACTGAAGCTTTCTTT. Protein sequence: CASSLLTGDSGNTEAFF.

The rearrangement joins TRBV6-5 to TRBJ2-7; D might be TRBD1 or TRBD2, each matching 5 bases. Germline V gene data show CDR1 as MNHEY and CDR2 as SVGAGI. CDR3 length: 16 residues. The V end was cut by 0 bases, the J end by 0 bases, with 12 bases between. The CDR3 region is CASSYSSAGSSYEQYF. The CDR3 bases are TGTGCCAGCAGTTACTCGAGTGCAGGGAGCTCCTACGAGCAGTACTTC.

This rearrangement joins TRBV9 to TRBJ2-3; a weak D match, TRBD2 (6 bases). V was clipped by 7 bases and J by 10 bases, with 10 bases between them. Germline lookup yields CDR1 SGDLS and CDR2 YYNGEE. This CDR3 has 10 residues. The CDR3 bases are TGTGCCAGCTCCGGGACTTCGCAGTATTTT. Translated, it gives CASSGTSQYF.

Only a few counts were recorded for this clonotype. The chain is built from TRBV12-3 or TRBV12-4 and TRBJ2-5, with D unresolved. The CDR3 is made up of 14 amino acids. Trimming removed 5 bases at V and 7 bases at J, with 17 bases between. This CDR3 reads CASSPDMGSATQYF. Here the CDR3 DNA reads TGTGCCAGCAGTCCTGACATGGGGTCGGCGACCCAGTACTTC.

This chain links TRBV5-1 with TRBJ1-1, with no clear D. The CDR3 covers 17 residues. With 2 bases removed from V and 6 bases from J, the gap between germline ends came to 23 bases. Germline V lookup: CDR1 SGHRS, CDR2 YFSETQ. CDR3 in amino acids: CASSFRVSSVTGAEAFF. The CDR3, as DNA: TGCGCCAGCAGCTTTAGGGTGTCGTCCGTTACGGGAGCTGAAGCTTTCTTT.